The 27 T cell receptor beta chains given below trace back to one sample, sequenced in a study of CD8+CD57+ T cells in acquired aplastic anemia. Genomic DNA served as template for TCR beta VDJ and CDR3 profiling. TCRdb re-derived calls from the reads in MiXCR, one entry per CDR3 protein. Among 100,000 to 150,000 distinct CDR3 sequences listed, 35% to 50% were seen once. The material sequenced was sorted CD4+, CD8+, or CD8+CD57+ T cells (not recorded which) from PBMCs. The receptors stem from a human donor in good health, serving as a control.

This clonotype has more than one count but fewer than ten. This sequence joins TRBV15 and TRBJ2-7; a weak D match, TRBD2 (5 bases). Trimming stripped 6 bases from V and 2 bases from J, with 11 bases between. The CDR3 covers 13 residues. Germline CDR1 LNHNV, CDR2 YYDKDF (reference sequence). The DNA of the CDR3 is TGTGCCACCAGGGACTCGGTGGCCTACGAGCAGTACTTC. It codes for CATRDSVAYEQYF.

This clonotype was picked up many times. The J gene is TRBJ2-1, the V gene TRBV4-2; 7 nucleotides align to TRBD2. The germline gives CDR1 LGHNA, CDR2 YNFKEQ. CDR3 size: 15 residues. Trimming at V came to 4 bases and at J to 2 bases, leaving 5 bases not matched to a gene. The CDR3: CASSLLAETYNEQFF. The DNA for the CDR3 is TGTGCCAGCAGCCTTCTAGCGGAAACCTACAATGAGCAGTTCTTC.

This clonotype was seen ten or more times. For the CDR3, the DNA is TGTGCCAGCAGTCCCCGTCAGACGGGATCGAAGGCGGGTCCGCAGTTCTTC. It specifies CASSPRQTGSKAGPQFF. The chain couples TRBV12-3 or TRBV12-4 to TRBJ2-1, with a weak D call TRBD2 (5 bases). Trimming shortened V by 5 bases and J by 12 bases, and 29 bases separated the two germline ends. The CDR3 totals 17 residues.

The CDR3 bases are TGTGCCAGCAGGGAAAAAAGTTTGGGGGTTGTTGGGAATCAGCCCCAGCATTTT. Protein product: CASREKSLGVVGNQPQHF. The chain combines TRBV6-1 with TRBJ1-5, with D tentatively TRBD1 (5 bases). V shed 6 bases and J shed 4 bases, with 25 bases lying between them. CDR1 and CDR2 (germline): MNHNS, SASEGT. The CDR3 has 18 amino acids.

The chain joins TRBV2 to TRBJ2-7, with 9 bases identical to TRBD1. The CDR3 totals 13 residues. V lost 6 bases, J lost 2 bases, and 2 bases stayed unmatched. CDR1 is SNHLY and CDR2 is FYNNEI in the germline V gene. CDR3 sequence (DNA): TGTGCCAGCAGGGGACAGGGAACCTACGAGCAGTACTTC. Amino acids: CASRGQGTYEQYF. Drawing the rest from reference TRBV2 and TRBJ2-7, the complete variable domain is EPEVTQTPSHQVTQMGQEVILRCVPISNHLYFYWYRQILGQKVEFLVSFYNNEISEKSEIFDDQFSVERPDGSNFTLKIRSTKLEDSAMYFCASRGQGTYEQYFGPGTRLTVT.

This clonotype was recorded a few times. A read error may account for a junction end that differs from germline. The gene calls are TRBV19 and TRBJ2-2; 9 nucleotides line up with TRBD2. The CDR3 consists of 18 residues. The V gene's germline CDR1 is LNHDA and CDR2 SQIVND (reference sequence). As DNA, the CDR3 is TGTGCCATTAGTAGAGGGTTCGAGCGGGGGGCGAACACCGGGGAGCTGTTTTTT. Translation: CAISRGFERGANTGELFF.

This clonotype showed up just a few times. The chain has TRBV6-1 and TRBJ2-3; 12 bases fit TRBD2. CDR3 length equals 17 residues. With V trimmed by 6 bases and J by 6 bases, 13 bases remained unmatched. Germline assignment: CDR1 MNHNS and CDR2 SASEGT. In DNA, the CDR3 is TGTGCCAGCAGGCCCGAGACTAGCGGGGGAGTGCTGGATACGCAGTATTTT. This sequence encodes CASRPETSGGVLDTQYF.

This clonotype was seen many times. The chain carries TRBV7-9 and TRBJ1-6; D unresolved. The CDR3 sequence is 16 residues long. Germline CDR1 is SEHNR and CDR2 is FQNEAQ (reference sequence). V was shortened by 5 bases and J by 0 bases, with 11 bases between the two germline ends. The CDR3 nucleotides are TGTGCCAGCAGCCGCTTGGGGAGCTCCTATAATTCACCCCTCCACTTT. Protein: CASSRLGSSYNSPLHF.

This chain links TRBV7-9 with TRBJ2-6; D is perhaps TRBD1 (6 bases). V dropped 2 bases and J dropped 4 bases, with 12 bases sitting between them. CDR1 SEHNR and CDR2 FQNEAQ come from the germline V gene (reference sequence). The CDR3 is made up of 16 amino acids. The CDR3 sequence is CASSLTGISGANVLTF. As DNA, the CDR3 is TGTGCCAGCAGCTTAACAGGGATCAGCGGGGCCAACGTCCTGACTTTC.

The table lists this clonotype with many counts. The CDR3 sequence: CASSPVWSNTEAFF. DNA of the CDR3: TGTGCCAGCTCACCAGTGTGGTCGAACACTGAAGCTTTCTTT. The chain links TRBV18 to TRBJ1-1, with D unclear. The CDR3 has 14 amino acids. V was pared by 2 bases and J by 1 base, with 8 bases between. Germline V gene sequence: CDR1 KGHSH, CDR2 LQKENI.

This clonotype was detected ten times or more. The germline gene is not matched at one end of the junction; a read error may be the cause. This chain joins TRBV19 and TRBJ2-7, with D hard to call. CDR3 length equals 13 residues. Per germline, CDR1 LNHDA and CDR2 SQIVND (reference sequence). Here the CDR3 reads CARSIGLYNEQYF. CDR3 in DNA: TGTGCCAGGAGTATTGGTTTGTACAACGAGCAGTACTTC.

This clonotype was detected many times. V gene TRBV5-1 combines with J gene TRBJ1-1; 9 bases are shared with TRBD1. From germline, CDR1 is SGHRS and CDR2 YFSETQ. The J segment lost 10 bases and the V segment lost 4 bases, leaving 8 bases of the junction unmatched. The CDR3 contains 13 residues. The DNA of the CDR3 is TGCGCCAGCAGCCCGGATGGACAGGGGCGAGCTTTCTTT. As protein: CASSPDGQGRAFF.

CDR3 sequence: CASSIFGGADYGYTF. The CDR3 nucleotides read TGTGCCAGTAGTATATTTGGGGGCGCGGACTATGGCTACACCTTC. The chain carries TRBV7-3 and TRBJ1-2; D is possibly TRBD1 (6 bases). The CDR3 loop spans 15 amino acids. Between the trimmed V and J ends, which lost 9 bases and 3 bases, there was a span of 20 bases. Looked up from germline, CDR1 is SGHTA and CDR2 is FQGTGA.

In this sample, this clonotype turned up many times. The chain uses TRBV18 and TRBJ1-1; D remains unclear. This CDR3 contains 14 residues. Looked up from germline, CDR1 is KGHSH and CDR2 is LQKENI. With 3 bases removed from V and 3 bases from J, the gap between germline ends came to 11 bases. CDR3 region: CASSPLSGDTEAFF. CDR3 nucleotides: TGTGCCAGCTCACCCCTATCGGGAGACACTGAAGCTTTCTTT.

This clonotype was observed many times. The gene calls are TRBV5-1 and TRBJ2-1; 8 nucleotides line up with TRBD2. The junction had 5 bases not matched to a gene; V was cut back by 0 bases and J by 6 bases. This CDR3 comprises 15 residues. Germline V gene data show CDR1 as SGHRS and CDR2 as YFSETQ. DNA of the CDR3: TGCGCCAGCAGCTTGGTTAGCGGGAATGTCAATGAGCAGTTCTTC. It yields the protein CASSLVSGNVNEQFF. The full variable domain, its missing parts supplied by reference TRBV5-1 and TRBJ2-1, is KAGVTQTPRYLIKTRGQQVTLSCSPISGHRSVSWYQQTPGQGLQFLFEYFSETQRNKGNFPGRFSGRQFSNSRSEMNVSTLELGDSALYLCASSLVSGNVNEQFFGPGTRLTVL.

This chain links TRBV29-1 with TRBJ1-1, with D possibly being TRBD1 (5 bases). Germline CDR1 and CDR2: SQVTM and ANQGSEA. The CDR3 sequence is 11 residues long. V dropped 3 bases and J dropped 5 bases, with 7 bases sitting between them. CDR3 protein: CSVDRQTEAFF. CDR3 DNA sequence: TGCAGCGTTGATCGACAGACTGAAGCTTTCTTT.

This clonotype was counted at least ten times. This rearrangement joins TRBV12-3 or TRBV12-4 to TRBJ1-2; D is ambiguous. The CDR3 consists of 12 residues. Trimming took off 0 bases at V and 8 bases at J, with 7 bases between the two ends. CDR3: CASSLAMEGYTF. CDR3 bases: TGTGCCAGCAGTTTAGCGATGGAGGGCTACACCTTC.

This clonotype appeared many times. This chain links TRBV2 with TRBJ1-1, with D tentatively TRBD1 (6 bases). Germline V gives CDR1 SNHLY, CDR2 FYNNEI. V lost 7 bases to trimming and J lost 0 bases, with 9 bases between them. CDR3 size: 13 residues. The CDR3 DNA is TGTGCCAGCACCCGGGACATGAACACTGAAGCTTTCTTT. Protein: CASTRDMNTEAFF.

This clonotype was detected ten times or more. The rearrangement uses TRBV30 and TRBJ1-2; no definite D call. Germline CDR1 and CDR2: GTSNPN and SVGIG (reference sequence). The CDR3 is made up of 12 amino acids. The germline V and J ends were trimmed by 2 bases and 5 bases, with 9 bases remaining between them. The CDR3 loop is CAWSWKQYGYTF. The CDR3 DNA sequence: TGTGCCTGGAGTTGGAAGCAGTATGGCTACACCTTC.

This clonotype was observed many times. The chain links TRBV20-1 to TRBJ1-5; D is uncertain. Trimming stripped 5 bases from V and 4 bases from J, with 9 bases between. The germline CDR1 and CDR2 sequences are DFQATT and SNEGSKA (reference sequence). The CDR3 loop spans 12 amino acids. The CDR3 sequence is CSASRVNQPQHF. The CDR3 DNA reads as TGCAGTGCTTCCCGAGTGAATCAGCCCCAGCATTTT.

This clonotype has at least ten counts. The chain uses TRBV2 and TRBJ1-1; no clear D. The germline gives CDR1 SNHLY, CDR2 FYNNEI. Trimming removed 4 bases at V and 0 bases at J, with 15 bases between. This CDR3 is built from 16 residues. The CDR3 sequence: CASSGSLVYMNTEAFF. The CDR3 DNA follows: TGTGCCAGCAGTGGTTCGTTGGTGTATATGAACACTGAAGCTTTCTTT.

To note about this clonotype: This may be a read error: a much more frequent sequence differs by one nucleotide. The chain is built from TRBV3-1 and TRBJ2-7, with 7 bases matching TRBD2. The V gene end was trimmed by 0 bases and the J gene end by 9 bases; junction bases not matched to a gene: 5. Germline V gene data show CDR1 as LGHDT and CDR2 as YNNKEL (reference sequence). The CDR3 has 13 residues. The CDR3 sequence is CASSQDSGSGQYF. The DNA for the CDR3 is TGTGCCAGCAGCCAAGATAGCGGGTCCGGGCAGTACTTC.

The chain recombines TRBV5-6 with TRBJ1-2, with D possibly matching TRBD1 (5 bases). The V end was cut by 1 base, the J end by 6 bases, with 7 bases between. Per germline, CDR1 SGHDT and CDR2 YYEEEE. The length of the CDR3 is 12 residues. The CDR3 loop reads CASSLSGHGYTF. In nucleotides, the CDR3 is TGTGCCAGCAGCTTGTCAGGGCATGGCTACACCTTC. Supplemented by reference TRBV5-6 and TRBJ1-2, the full variable domain reads DAGVTQSPTHLIKTRGQQVTLRCSPKSGHDTVSWYQQALGQGPQFIFQYYEEEERQRGNFPDRFSGHQFPNYSSELNVNALLLGDSALYLCASSLSGHGYTFGSGTRLTVV.

This clonotype was found many times. This chain connects TRBV10-2 to TRBJ2-5; TRBD2 matches 7 bases. Trimming at V came to 3 bases and at J to 7 bases, leaving 8 bases not matched to a gene. The germline gives CDR1 WSHSY, CDR2 SAAADI. This CDR3 contains 14 residues. The DNA for the CDR3 is TGCGCCAGCAGTGAAACTGGGACTACCGGGACCCAGTACTTC. Its protein is CASSETGTTGTQYF.

This clonotype was recorded at least ten times. The chain carries TRBV5-1 and TRBJ2-5; D is perhaps TRBD1 (6 bases). Germline V gives CDR1 SGHRS, CDR2 YFSETQ. The CDR3 totals 16 residues. Trimming cost V 0 bases and J 5 bases, with 17 bases left between them. The chain's CDR3 is CASSLGPRGTLETQYF. In nucleotides, the CDR3 is TGCGCCAGCAGCTTGGGGCCCAGGGGAACCTTGGAGACCCAGTACTTC. Supplemented by reference TRBV5-1 and TRBJ2-5, the full variable domain reads KAGVTQTPRYLIKTRGQQVTLSCSPISGHRSVSWYQQTPGQGLQFLFEYFSETQRNKGNFPGRFSGRQFSNSRSEMNVSTLELGDSALYLCASSLGPRGTLETQYFGPGTRLLVL.

This clonotype was seen repeatedly, ten times or more. In DNA, the CDR3 is TGTGCCAGCAGTCCAACTAGCGGGAGGGCCCTGAGGTACTTC. It specifies CASSPTSGRALRYF. This sequence joins TRBV12-3 or TRBV12-4 and TRBJ2-5, with 13 bases aligning to TRBD2. V gave up 5 bases and J gave up 13 bases; unmatched junction bases: 10. This CDR3 has 14 amino acids.

This clonotype was recorded many times. The gene calls are TRBV20-1 and TRBJ1-4; a possible D gene is TRBD1 (5 bases). Trimming took 3 bases from V and 4 from J, leaving 15 bases between them. Germline loops: CDR1 DFQATT, CDR2 SNEGSKA (reference sequence). This CDR3 contains 15 residues. Written as DNA, the CDR3 is TGCAGTGCTAGTTCGTGGGACTTGGGTAATGAAAAACTGTTTTTT. Translation: CSASSWDLGNEKLFF.